These T cell receptor beta chains were read from a single sample in a study of response to subunit inactivated influenza vaccine. TCRdb fed the RT-PCR reads into MiXCR, producing one record per CDR3 protein. This table has about 800,000 distinct CDR3 sequences, 21% appearing once. The sample here was PBMCs from blood, taken roughly 5 days after vaccination. The receptors were gathered from a man in his fifties or sixties who received an inactivated influenza vaccine. Both conserved end residues are part of each CDR3. D genes are given only for firm matches. The size entry is marked missing in some rows and otherwise reads once, few, many or a size class.

D gene,V gene,clone size,J gene,CDR3 DNA,CDR3 protein
TRBD1,TRBV15,few,TRBJ2-3,TGTGCCACCAGCAGAGGGGACAGCCAAACAGATACGCAGTATTTT,CATSRGDSQTDTQYF
TRBD2,TRBV20-1,.,TRBJ2-7,TGCAGTGCTCCGGGACTAGCGGGGGGCGTCGAGCAGTACTTC,CSAPGLAGGVEQYF
.,TRBV5-1,few,TRBJ2-2,TGCGCCAGCAGCTTCGGACAGTCCACGAACACCGGGGAGCTGTTTTTT,CASSFGQSTNTGELFF
TRBD2,TRBV5-1,.,TRBJ2-7,TGCGCCAGCAGCCTGGGACTAGCGGGAGCCCACGAGCAGTACTTC,CASSLGLAGAHEQYF
.,TRBV12-3/TRBV12-4,few,TRBJ1-5,TGTGCCAGCAGTCCTGGGACCGCCCGCAATCAGCCCCAGCATTTT,CASSPGTARNQPQHF
.,TRBV6-5,few,TRBJ2-4,TGTGCCAGCAATCGACCGGAGGACATTCAGTACTTC,CASNRPEDIQYF
TRBD2,TRBV5-1,few,TRBJ2-1,TGCGCCAGCAGCCCGCAGGGACTAGCGGGAGGGGTTGAGCAGTTCTTC,CASSPQGLAGGVEQFF
TRBD2,TRBV7-8,.,TRBJ2-2,TGTGCCAGCAGCTTGAGTAGCGGGATCGTGGGCGGGGAGCTGTTTTTT,CASSLSSGIVGGELFF
.,TRBV5-1,few,TRBJ1-2,TGCGCCAGCAGCCACGCCTCAAACTATGGCTACACCTTC,CASSHASNYGYTF
.,TRBV7-6,many,TRBJ1-1,TGTGCCAGCAGCTTCCAGGGTTGGAACACTGAAGCTTTCTTT,CASSFQGWNTEAFF
.,TRBV29-1,few,TRBJ1-2,TGCAGCGCCCTGTCTTCCGGCTACACCTTC,CSALSSGYTF
.,TRBV7-9,.,TRBJ2-3,TGTGCCAGCAGCTTCTCCCCTGGGTTAGGAGCAGATACGCAGTATTTT,CASSFSPGLGADTQYF
.,TRBV11-2,.,TRBJ2-1,TGTGCCAGCAGCCCCCGGGCGGTACTCGGGCAGTTCTTC,CASSPRAVLGQFF
TRBD2,TRBV20-1,.,TRBJ2-7,TGCAGTGCTTTCCCTAGCGGGAGAGGCTACTACGAGCAGTACTTC,CSAFPSGRGYYEQYF
TRBD2,TRBV7-9,.,TRBJ2-5,TGTGCCAGCAGCCCCGGGACTAGCGGGACGAGGGAGACCCAGTACTTC,CASSPGTSGTRETQYF
.,TRBV20-1,.,TRBJ2-1,TGCAGTGCTAGACAGGGACGGAGGGGGTTCTTC,CSARQGRRGFF
TRBD2,TRBV19,.,TRBJ2-1,TGTGCCAGTAGTCCCTTTGTAGCGGGAGCGACCTACAATGAGCAGTTCTTC,CASSPFVAGATYNEQFF
.,TRBV9,.,TRBJ2-1,TGTGCCAGCAGCGTCAGTAGGGGGGCGAGCTCCTACAATAAGCAGTTCTTC,CASSVSRGASSYNKQFF
.,TRBV29-1,many,TRBJ2-2,TGCAGCGTTGTGGGTGTAGCGAACACCGGGGAGCTGTTTTTT,CSVVGVANTGELFF
TRBD2,TRBV4-3,.,TRBJ2-5,TGCGCCAGCAGCCAAAACCCGGGACTACCAGAGACCCAGTACTTC,CASSQNPGLPETQYF
.,TRBV15,.,TRBJ2-6,TGTGCCACCGGTACCAGCTCTGGGGCCAACGTCCTGACTTTC,CATGTSSGANVLTF
TRBD2,TRBV5-1,few,TRBJ2-1,TGCGCCAGCAGCTTGGGTAGCGGGAACCACAATGAGCAGTTCTTC,CASSLGSGNHNEQFF
.,TRBV20-1,many,TRBJ2-3,TGCAGTGCTACAGGCCTCGACGTTCCCACAGATACGCAGTATTTT,CSATGLDVPTDTQYF
TRBD1,TRBV5-1,.,TRBJ2-7,TGCGCCAGCAGCACTCAGACAGGGAAGGAGCAGTACTTC,CASSTQTGKEQYF
.,TRBV5-1,many,TRBJ2-1,TGCGCCAGCAGCCGTAGTGGCAGTTTGACCTACAATGAGCAGTTCTTC,CASSRSGSLTYNEQFF
.,TRBV15,.,TRBJ2-1,TGTGCCACCAGCAGTCCCCGGGGTTCAGGGGATGAGCAGTTCTTC,CATSSPRGSGDEQFF
.,TRBV5-5,.,TRBJ2-7,TGTGCCAGCAGCTTCGTGTCGAACTCCTACGAGCAGTACTTC,CASSFVSNSYEQYF
.,TRBV6-1,.,TRBJ2-7,TGTGCCAGCAGTGAACTTAAGGGTAGCTACGAGCAGTACTTC,CASSELKGSYEQYF
TRBD1,TRBV7-2,.,TRBJ1-1,TGTGCCAGCAGCTTCCCACAGGGGCACGGGAGGAACACTGAAGCTTTCTTT,CASSFPQGHGRNTEAFF
.,TRBV5-1,.,TRBJ2-1,TGCGCCAGCAGCTCACGAGAAGGGAGTCTGTACAATGAGCAGTTCTTC,CASSSREGSLYNEQFF
.,TRBV12-3/TRBV12-4,many,TRBJ1-5,TGTGCCAGCACTACCTTCGGGGACCTCCCGCATTTT,CASTTFGDLPHF
TRBD2,TRBV20-1,many,TRBJ2-1,TGCAGTGCTAGAGAAGTAGCGGGAGACTCCTACAATGAGCAGTTCTTC,CSAREVAGDSYNEQFF
.,TRBV4-2,.,TRBJ2-5,TGTGCCAGCGGCCAAGTAGGGGTTCGAGAGACCCAGTACTTC,CASGQVGVRETQYF
TRBD1,TRBV12-3/TRBV12-4,.,TRBJ1-5,TGTGCCAGCAGTTTTGGGACAGGGGGGGCCAGTCAGCCCCAGCATTTT,CASSFGTGGASQPQHF